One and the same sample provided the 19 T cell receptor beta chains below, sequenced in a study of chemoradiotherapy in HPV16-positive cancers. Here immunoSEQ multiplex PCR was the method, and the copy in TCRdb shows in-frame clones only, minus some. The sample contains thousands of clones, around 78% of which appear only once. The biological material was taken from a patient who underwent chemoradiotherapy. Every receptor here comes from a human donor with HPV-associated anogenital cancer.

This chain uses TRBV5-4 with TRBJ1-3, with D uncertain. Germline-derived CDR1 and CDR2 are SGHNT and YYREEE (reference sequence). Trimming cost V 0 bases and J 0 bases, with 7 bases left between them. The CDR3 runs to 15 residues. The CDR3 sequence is CASSLDPGSGNTIYF. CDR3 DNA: TGTGCCAGCAGCTTGGATCCAGGCTCTGGAAACACCATATATTTT.

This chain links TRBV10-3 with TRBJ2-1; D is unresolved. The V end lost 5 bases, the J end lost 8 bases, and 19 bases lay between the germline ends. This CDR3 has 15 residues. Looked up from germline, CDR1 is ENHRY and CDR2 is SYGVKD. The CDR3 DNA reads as TGTGCCATCAGTCGTGTCGACTCCGGCCAGGATGAGCAGTTCTTC. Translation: CAISRVDSGQDEQFF.

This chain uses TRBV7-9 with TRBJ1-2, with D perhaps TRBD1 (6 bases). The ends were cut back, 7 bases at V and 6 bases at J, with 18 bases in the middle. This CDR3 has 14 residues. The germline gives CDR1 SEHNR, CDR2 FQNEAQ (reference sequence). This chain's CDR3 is CASTPRGGADGYTF. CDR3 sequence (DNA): TGTGCCAGCACCCCTAGAGGGGGGGCTGATGGCTACACCTTC. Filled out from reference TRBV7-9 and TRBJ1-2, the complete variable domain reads DTGVSQNPRHKITKRGQNVTFRCDPISEHNRLYWYRQTLGQGPEFLTYFQNEAQLEKSRLLSDRFSAERPKGSFSTLEIQRTEQGDSAMYLCASTPRGGADGYTFGSGTRLTVV.

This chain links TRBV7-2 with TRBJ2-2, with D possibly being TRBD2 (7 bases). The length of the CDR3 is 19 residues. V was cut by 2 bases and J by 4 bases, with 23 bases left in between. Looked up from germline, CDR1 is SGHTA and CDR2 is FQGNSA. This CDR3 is CASSLREALRGGITGELFF. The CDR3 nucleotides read TGTGCCAGCAGCTTACGGGAGGCACTGAGGGGGGGCATCACCGGGGAGCTGTTTTTT.

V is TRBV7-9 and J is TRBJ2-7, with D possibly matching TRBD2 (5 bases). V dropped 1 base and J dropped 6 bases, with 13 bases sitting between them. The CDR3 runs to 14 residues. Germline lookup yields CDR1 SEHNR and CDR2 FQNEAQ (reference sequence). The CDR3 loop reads CASSLEGRGGEQYF. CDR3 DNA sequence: TGTGCCAGCAGCTTAGAGGGCAGAGGAGGCGAGCAGTACTTC. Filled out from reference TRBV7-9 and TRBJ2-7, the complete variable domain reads DTGVSQNPRHKITKRGQNVTFRCDPISEHNRLYWYRQTLGQGPEFLTYFQNEAQLEKSRLLSDRFSAERPKGSFSTLEIQRTEQGDSAMYLCASSLEGRGGEQYFGPGTRLTVT.

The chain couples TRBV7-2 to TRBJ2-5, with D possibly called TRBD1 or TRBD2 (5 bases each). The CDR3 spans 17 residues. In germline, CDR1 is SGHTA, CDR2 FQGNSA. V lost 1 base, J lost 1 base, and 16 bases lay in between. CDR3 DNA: TGTGCCAGCAGCTTAGGTATGCCAGGGAGCGGCCAAGAGACCCAGTACTTC. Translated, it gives CASSLGMPGSGQETQYF.

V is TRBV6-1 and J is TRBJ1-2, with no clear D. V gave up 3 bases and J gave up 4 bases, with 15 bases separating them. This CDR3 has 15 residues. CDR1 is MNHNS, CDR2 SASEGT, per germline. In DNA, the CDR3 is TGTGCCAGCAGTGACTCAATAACGAGTCCCTATGGCTACACCTTC. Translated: CASSDSITSPYGYTF.

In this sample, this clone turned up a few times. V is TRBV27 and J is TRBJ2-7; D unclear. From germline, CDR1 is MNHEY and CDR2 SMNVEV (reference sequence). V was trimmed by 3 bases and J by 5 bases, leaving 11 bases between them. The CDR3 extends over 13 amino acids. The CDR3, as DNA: TGTGCCAGCAGTTTGACCTATAGGAACGAGCAGTACTTC. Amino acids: CASSLTYRNEQYF.

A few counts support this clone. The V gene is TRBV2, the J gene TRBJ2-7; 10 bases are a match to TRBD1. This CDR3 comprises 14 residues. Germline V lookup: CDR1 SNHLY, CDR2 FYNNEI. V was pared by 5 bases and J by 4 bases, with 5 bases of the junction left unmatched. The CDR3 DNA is TGTGCCAGCAGTTCAGGACAGGGGGGTTACGAGCAGTACTTC. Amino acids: CASSSGQGGYEQYF.

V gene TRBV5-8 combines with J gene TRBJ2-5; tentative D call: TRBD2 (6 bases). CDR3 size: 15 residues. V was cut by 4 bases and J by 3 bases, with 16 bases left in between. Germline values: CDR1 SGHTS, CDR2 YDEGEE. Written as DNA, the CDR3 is TGTGCCAGCAGCGCCCGACCGGGACTCAAAGAGACCCAGTACTTC. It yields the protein CASSARPGLKETQYF.

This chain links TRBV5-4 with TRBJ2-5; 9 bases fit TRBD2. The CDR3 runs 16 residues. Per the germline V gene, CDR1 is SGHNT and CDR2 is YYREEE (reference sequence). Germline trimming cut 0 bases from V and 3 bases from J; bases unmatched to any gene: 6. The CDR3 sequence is CASSLAGLAGEETQYF. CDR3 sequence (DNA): TGTGCCAGCAGCTTGGCCGGATTAGCGGGGGAAGAGACCCAGTACTTC.

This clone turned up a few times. CDR3 sequence reads: CASSSASEKLFF. The CDR3 DNA reads TGTGCCAGCAGCTCTGCAAGTGAAAAACTGTTTTTT. J is TRBJ1-4 and V is TRBV7-9; D remains ambiguous. With 4 bases removed from V and 7 bases from J, the gap between germline ends came to 7 bases. The CDR3 has 12 residues. CDR1 and CDR2 (germline): SEHNR, FQNEAQ (reference sequence).

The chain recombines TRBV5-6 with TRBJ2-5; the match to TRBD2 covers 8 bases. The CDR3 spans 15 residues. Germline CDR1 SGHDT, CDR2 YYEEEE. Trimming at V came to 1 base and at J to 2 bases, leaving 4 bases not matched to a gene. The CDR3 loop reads CASSLLGREQETQYF. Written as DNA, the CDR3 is TGTGCCAGCAGCTTGCTCGGGAGGGAGCAAGAGACCCAGTACTTC.

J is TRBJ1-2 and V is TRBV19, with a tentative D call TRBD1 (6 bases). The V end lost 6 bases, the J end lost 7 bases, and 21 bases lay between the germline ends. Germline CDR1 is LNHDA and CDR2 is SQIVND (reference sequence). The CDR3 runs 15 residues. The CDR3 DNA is TGTGCCAGTAGGAACCCGGGACACCTCTCCGGTGGCTACACCTTC. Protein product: CASRNPGHLSGGYTF.

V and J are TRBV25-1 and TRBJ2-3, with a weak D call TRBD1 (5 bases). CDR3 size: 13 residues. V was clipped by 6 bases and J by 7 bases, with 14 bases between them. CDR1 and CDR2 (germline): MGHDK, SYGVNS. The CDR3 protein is CASRDNLGNTQYF. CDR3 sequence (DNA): TGTGCCAGCAGGGACAATTTGGGAAATACGCAGTATTTT. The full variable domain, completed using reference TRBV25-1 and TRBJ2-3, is EADIYQTPRYLVIGTGKKITLECSQTMGHDKMYWYQQDPGMELHLIHYSYGVNSTEKGDLSSESTVSRIRTEHFPLTLESARPSHTSQYLCASRDNLGNTQYFGPGTRLTVL.

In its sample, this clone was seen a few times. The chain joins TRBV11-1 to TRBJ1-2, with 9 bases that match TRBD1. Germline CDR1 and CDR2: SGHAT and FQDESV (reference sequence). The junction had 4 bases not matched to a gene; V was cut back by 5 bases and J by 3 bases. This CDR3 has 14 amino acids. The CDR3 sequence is CASSVDRGDYGYTF. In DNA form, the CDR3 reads TGTGCCAGCAGCGTTGACAGGGGGGACTATGGCTACACCTTC.

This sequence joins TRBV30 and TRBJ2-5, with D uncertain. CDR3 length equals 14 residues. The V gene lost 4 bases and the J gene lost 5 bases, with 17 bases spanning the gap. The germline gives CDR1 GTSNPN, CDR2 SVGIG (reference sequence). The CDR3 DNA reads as TGTGCCTGGAACCCCGGGTGGGTCGGGGAGACCCAGTACTTC. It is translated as CAWNPGWVGETQYF.

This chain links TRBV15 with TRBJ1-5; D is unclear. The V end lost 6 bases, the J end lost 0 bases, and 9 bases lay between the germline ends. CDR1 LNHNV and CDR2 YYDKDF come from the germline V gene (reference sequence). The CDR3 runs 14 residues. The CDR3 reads CATSKGLSNQPQHF. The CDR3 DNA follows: TGTGCCACCAGTAAAGGGCTTAGCAATCAGCCCCAGCATTTT.

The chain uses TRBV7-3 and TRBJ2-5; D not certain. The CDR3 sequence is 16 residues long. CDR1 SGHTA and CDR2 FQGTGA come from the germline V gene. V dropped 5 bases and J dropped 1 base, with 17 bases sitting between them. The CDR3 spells CASSPHIGEAQETQYF. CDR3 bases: TGTGCCAGCAGCCCTCATATCGGAGAGGCCCAAGAGACCCAGTACTTC.